The next 14 T cell receptor beta chains were all read from a single sample in a study of T cells in narcolepsy. Clones were sequenced by immunoSEQ multiplex PCR, and TCRdb holds only the in-frame ones, with some missing. This table has roughly 24,000 clones, 80% to 85% appearing once. The specimen sequenced was memory (CD45RA-) CD4+ T cells from blood. The source is a human donor in good health.

This chain uses TRBV6-6 with TRBJ2-7; D perhaps matches TRBD2 (6 bases). Trimming took off 6 bases at V and 2 bases at J, with 20 bases between the two ends. Looked up from germline, CDR1 is MNHNY and CDR2 is SVGAGI (reference sequence). This CDR3 comprises 16 residues. The CDR3 DNA is TGTGCCAGCAGCCTCGGAGGGTATGGGTCTCCCTACGAGCAGTACTTC. Protein product: CASSLGGYGSPYEQYF.

The J gene is TRBJ2-3, the V gene TRBV6-4; possibly TRBD1 for D (7 bases). V was clipped by 2 bases and J by 3 bases, with 12 bases between them. This CDR3 contains 15 residues. Germline CDR1 is MRHNA and CDR2 is SNTAGT. The CDR3 DNA is TGTGCCAGCAGTGACGCGGGACAGCCAACAGATACGCAGTATTTT. This codes for CASSDAGQPTDTQYF.

The chain couples TRBV11-2 to TRBJ2-7; 11 bases align to TRBD2. This CDR3 contains 15 residues. The germline V gene encodes CDR1 SGHAT and CDR2 FQNNGV. The ends lost 5 bases at V and 2 bases at J; junction bases unmatched: 5. The CDR3 reads CASSLTSGGPYEQYF. The CDR3 DNA is TGTGCCAGCAGCCTCACTAGCGGGGGACCCTACGAGCAGTACTTC.

This chain joins TRBV29-1 and TRBJ2-3, with no clear D. V gave up 4 bases and J gave up 1 base, with 6 bases separating them. The germline gives CDR1 SQVTM, CDR2 ANQGSEA. The CDR3 is 12 residues long. The CDR3 nucleotides are TGCAGCGTTGGCGATGGCACAGATACGCAGTATTTT. This encodes CSVGDGTDTQYF.

The V call is TRBV7-2, the J call TRBJ2-5; tentatively, D is TRBD1 (6 bases). The CDR3 runs 15 residues. Germline CDR1 reads SGHTA; CDR2 reads FQGNSA. Trimming took off 4 bases at V and 4 bases at J, with 16 bases between the two ends. CDR3 region: CASSSRTGLGETQYF. The CDR3 DNA follows: TGTGCCAGCAGCTCACGAACAGGGTTAGGAGAGACCCAGTACTTC.

The chain couples TRBV4-2 to TRBJ1-4; D uncertain. CDR1 and CDR2 from the germline V gene are LGHNA and YNFKEQ. V lost 4 bases and J lost 0, with 9 bases in between. CDR3 length: 15 residues. CDR3 in amino acids: CASSPESATNEKLFF. The CDR3 nucleotides are TGTGCCAGCAGCCCAGAAAGTGCAACTAATGAAAAACTGTTTTTT.

The J gene is TRBJ2-7, the V gene TRBV4-1; D gene uncertain. V was pared by 0 bases and J by 6 bases, with 9 bases between. The CDR3 contains 13 residues. The germline V gene has CDR1 MGHRA and CDR2 YSYEKL. CDR3 coding DNA: TGCGCCAGCAGCCAAGATCACGAGCGCGAGCAGTACTTC. Translated, it gives CASSQDHEREQYF.

The chain recombines TRBV28 with TRBJ2-5, with D perhaps matching TRBD2 (6 bases). CDR3 length: 12 amino acids. V lost 5 bases to trimming and J lost 4 bases, with 8 bases between them. Germline CDR1 MDHEN, CDR2 SYDVKM. The CDR3 spells CASSAGLETQYF. The CDR3 coding sequence is TGTGCCAGCAGTGCGGGGTTAGAGACCCAGTACTTC.

This chain links TRBV10-3 with TRBJ2-7; a possible D gene is TRBD2 (6 bases). V was trimmed by 3 bases and J by 2 bases, leaving 14 bases between them. The germline gives CDR1 ENHRY, CDR2 SYGVKD. This CDR3 spans 15 amino acids. CDR3 nucleotides: TGTGCCATCAGTGATAGCGGAATAGGGACCTACGAGCAGTACTTC. This encodes CAISDSGIGTYEQYF.

This chain joins TRBV7-2 and TRBJ1-1, with 10 nucleotides matching TRBD1. The trim removed 5 bases at V and 1 base at J, leaving 16 bases unmatched. The CDR3 is 19 amino acids. Looked up from germline, CDR1 is SGHTA and CDR2 is FQGNSA. The CDR3 here is CASSRGKLRDRGPNTEAFF. DNA of the CDR3: TGTGCCAGCAGCCGCGGTAAGCTCCGGGACAGGGGACCGAACACTGAAGCTTTCTTT.

V and J are TRBV5-1 and TRBJ1-6; D gene unclear. The CDR3 runs to 14 residues. Germline V CDR1 and CDR2: SGHRS, YFSETQ. V dropped 0 bases and J dropped 14 bases, with 15 bases sitting between them. CDR3 DNA sequence: TGCGCCAGCAGCTTGGGCGATAACCGGGTCACCCTCCACTTT. Its translation: CASSLGDNRVTLHF.

V usage is TRBV18 and J usage is TRBJ2-7; TRBD1 matches at 7 bases. The germline V gene encodes CDR1 KGHSH and CDR2 LQKENI. This CDR3 is 13 amino acids long. J gave up 2 bases and V 5 bases, and 3 bases lay outside the gene matches. The chain's CDR3 is CASSTGTAYEQYF. The CDR3 DNA is TGTGCCAGCTCAACCGGGACAGCCTACGAGCAGTACTTC.

The rearrangement uses TRBV19 and TRBJ2-7, with 9 positions matching TRBD1. Looked up from germline, CDR1 is LNHDA and CDR2 is SQIVND (reference sequence). The V segment lost 9 bases and the J segment 4 bases; nucleotides outside the gene matches: 13. CDR3 length equals 15 residues. CDR3 region: CASSPRGTGRYEQYF. The CDR3 DNA follows: TGTGCCAGCTCCCCTCGGGGGACAGGGCGGTACGAGCAGTACTTC.

This clone was found once. The chain has TRBV5-1 and TRBJ2-3; D call uncertain. The CDR3 loop spans 15 amino acids. The germline V gene encodes CDR1 SGHRS and CDR2 YFSETQ. Deletions cut 0 bases from V and 1 base from J, with 9 bases between. CDR3 DNA: TGCGCCAGCAGCTTGGACGCGCCGGGCACAGATACGCAGTATTTT. Translating it yields CASSLDAPGTDTQYF. Variable domain in full (rest from reference TRBV5-1 and TRBJ2-3): KAGVTQTPRYLIKTRGQQVTLSCSPISGHRSVSWYQQTPGQGLQFLFEYFSETQRNKGNFPGRFSGRQFSNSRSEMNVSTLELGDSALYLCASSLDAPGTDTQYFGPGTRLTVL.